The clone carrying this TCR beta chain has only a few counts. The data were taken from a study of blood T cell repertoires in COVID-19. Study-level information: The cDNA or gDNA used as material had been derived from T cells, B-cell-depleted T cells, or PBMCs.

Sequencing used immunoSEQ multiplex PCR; TCRdb keeps in-frame clones, though not all of them. The table lists 300,000 to 400,000 clones, less than 85% of them singletons. Germline V gives CDR1 SEHNR, CDR2 FQNEAQ (reference sequence). Trimming shortened V by 7 bases and J by 4 bases, and 13 bases separated the two germline ends. This CDR3 has 13 amino acids. Categorization into cohorts depended on clinical history that participants reported. A COVID-19 case had been met by exposed participants during the 2 weeks before study entry. Sequencing was performed on PBMCs or T cells enriched from blood (not recorded which). This chain connects TRBV7-9 to TRBJ1-1, with D perhaps TRBD1 (6 bases). The sequence came from a woman in her twenties or thirties who had been exposed to COVID-19. CDR3 in DNA: TGTGCCAGCACAACAGGGATAGGCACTGAAGCTTTCTTT. It codes for CASTTGIGTEAFF.